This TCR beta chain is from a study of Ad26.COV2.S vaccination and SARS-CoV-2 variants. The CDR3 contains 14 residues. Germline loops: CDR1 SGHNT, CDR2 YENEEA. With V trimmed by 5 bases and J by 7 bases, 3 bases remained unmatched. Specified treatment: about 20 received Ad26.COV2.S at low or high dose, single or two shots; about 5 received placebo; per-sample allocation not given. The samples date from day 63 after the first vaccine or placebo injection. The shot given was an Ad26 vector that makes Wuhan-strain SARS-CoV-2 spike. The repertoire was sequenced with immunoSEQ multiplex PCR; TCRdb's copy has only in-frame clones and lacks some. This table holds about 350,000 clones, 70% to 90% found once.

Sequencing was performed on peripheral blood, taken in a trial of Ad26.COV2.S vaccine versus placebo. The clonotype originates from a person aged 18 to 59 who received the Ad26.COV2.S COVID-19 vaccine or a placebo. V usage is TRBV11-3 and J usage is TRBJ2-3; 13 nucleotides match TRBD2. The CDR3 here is CASSRTSGSYTQYF. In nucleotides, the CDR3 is TGTGCCAGCAGCCGGACTAGCGGGAGTTATACGCAGTATTTT.